Listed below are T cell receptor beta chains from one sample, sequenced in a study of identical twins' blood T cells. TCRdb processed the 5' RACE reads anew with MiXCR; each CDR3 protein has one entry. The sample holds fewer than 450,000 distinct CDR3 sequences, approximately 30% seen once. Sequenced sample: PBMCs. These receptors came from a woman aged 18-50 years in good health. Each CDR3 is given without its conserved first and last residue. The order of the fields is J gene, V gene, CDR3 protein.

j_call: TRBJ2-1; v_call: TRBV5-1; cdr3_aa: ASTPGTVYNEQF
j_call: TRBJ2-1; v_call: TRBV5-1; cdr3_aa: ASSFPSGKNNEQF
j_call: TRBJ2-2; v_call: TRBV6-5; cdr3_aa: ASIADSTGELF
j_call: TRBJ1-3; v_call: TRBV11-1; cdr3_aa: ASSFGLGNTIY
j_call: TRBJ1-5; v_call: TRBV4-3; cdr3_aa: ASSQDLQGTQPQH
j_call: TRBJ1-1; v_call: TRBV27; cdr3_aa: ASSQAGDTEAF
j_call: TRBJ2-5; v_call: TRBV12-3/TRBV12-4; cdr3_aa: ASSLETSSRKTQY
j_call: TRBJ1-1; v_call: TRBV9; cdr3_aa: ASSVGTEGLGAF
j_call: TRBJ1-1; v_call: TRBV20-1; cdr3_aa: SARRAGTNTEAF
j_call: TRBJ2-3; v_call: TRBV20-1; cdr3_aa: SAPLGDTQY
j_call: TRBJ1-2; v_call: TRBV20-1; cdr3_aa: SASLPTNYGYT
j_call: TRBJ1-1; v_call: TRBV29-1; cdr3_aa: SSDKATEAF
j_call: TRBJ1-2; v_call: TRBV29-1; cdr3_aa: SVDSRGDYYT
j_call: TRBJ1-1; v_call: TRBV4-3; cdr3_aa: ASRADRMNTEAF
j_call: TRBJ2-7; v_call: TRBV5-6; cdr3_aa: ASSSGNLYEQY
j_call: TRBJ2-1; v_call: TRBV20-1; cdr3_aa: SGIPGGSVYNEQF
j_call: TRBJ2-1; v_call: TRBV20-1; cdr3_aa: SARDPLAGLYNEQF
j_call: TRBJ1-2; v_call: TRBV6-5; cdr3_aa: ASSLTRADYGYT
j_call: TRBJ2-1; v_call: TRBV29-1; cdr3_aa: SVGGPGQISGEQF
j_call: TRBJ2-7; v_call: TRBV7-9; cdr3_aa: ASSLDAGVTRTKY
j_call: TRBJ1-1; v_call: TRBV27; cdr3_aa: ASSLFSMGTVKAF
j_call: TRBJ1-2; v_call: TRBV7-9; cdr3_aa: ASSPTLTGQALYGYT
j_call: TRBJ2-1; v_call: TRBV7-2; cdr3_aa: ASSYLRDEQF
j_call: TRBJ2-5; v_call: TRBV12-3/TRBV12-4; cdr3_aa: ASSLGETQY
j_call: TRBJ2-1; v_call: TRBV18; cdr3_aa: ASSLTSRVNEQF
j_call: TRBJ2-1; v_call: TRBV27; cdr3_aa: AIRGLADNEQF
j_call: TRBJ1-5; v_call: TRBV19; cdr3_aa: ASSAGDHSNQPQH
j_call: TRBJ2-7; v_call: TRBV2; cdr3_aa: ARIVSRTGYEQY
j_call: TRBJ1-1; v_call: TRBV9; cdr3_aa: ASSAQGPNTEAF
j_call: TRBJ2-1; v_call: TRBV15; cdr3_aa: ATSRDGGNEQF
j_call: TRBJ1-1; v_call: TRBV19; cdr3_aa: ASSGDRLKGEAF
j_call: TRBJ1-1; v_call: TRBV25-1; cdr3_aa: ASRLGQRNTEAF
j_call: TRBJ2-2; v_call: TRBV4-1; cdr3_aa: ASSQDKGAWELF
j_call: TRBJ1-6; v_call: TRBV2; cdr3_aa: ASSEITGSNSPLH
j_call: TRBJ2-7; v_call: TRBV5-1; cdr3_aa: ASSEGGGTYEQY
j_call: TRBJ2-3; v_call: TRBV3-1; cdr3_aa: ASSRGQSDTQY
j_call: TRBJ2-1; v_call: TRBV9; cdr3_aa: ASSAGVEQF
j_call: TRBJ1-1; v_call: TRBV2; cdr3_aa: ASMRPPGHVGTEAF
j_call: TRBJ2-3; v_call: TRBV29-1; cdr3_aa: SVGEMRRADTQY
j_call: TRBJ1-2; v_call: TRBV3-1; cdr3_aa: ASSHDIYGYT
j_call: TRBJ2-2; v_call: TRBV5-1; cdr3_aa: ASSLNTNTGELF
j_call: TRBJ2-5; v_call: TRBV5-1; cdr3_aa: ASSVDVGETQY
j_call: TRBJ2-2; v_call: TRBV2; cdr3_aa: ASSDWTGGTGELF
j_call: TRBJ2-4; v_call: TRBV20-1; cdr3_aa: SVEGVGKNIQY
j_call: TRBJ2-1; v_call: TRBV7-8; cdr3_aa: ASSLGRGLHNEQF